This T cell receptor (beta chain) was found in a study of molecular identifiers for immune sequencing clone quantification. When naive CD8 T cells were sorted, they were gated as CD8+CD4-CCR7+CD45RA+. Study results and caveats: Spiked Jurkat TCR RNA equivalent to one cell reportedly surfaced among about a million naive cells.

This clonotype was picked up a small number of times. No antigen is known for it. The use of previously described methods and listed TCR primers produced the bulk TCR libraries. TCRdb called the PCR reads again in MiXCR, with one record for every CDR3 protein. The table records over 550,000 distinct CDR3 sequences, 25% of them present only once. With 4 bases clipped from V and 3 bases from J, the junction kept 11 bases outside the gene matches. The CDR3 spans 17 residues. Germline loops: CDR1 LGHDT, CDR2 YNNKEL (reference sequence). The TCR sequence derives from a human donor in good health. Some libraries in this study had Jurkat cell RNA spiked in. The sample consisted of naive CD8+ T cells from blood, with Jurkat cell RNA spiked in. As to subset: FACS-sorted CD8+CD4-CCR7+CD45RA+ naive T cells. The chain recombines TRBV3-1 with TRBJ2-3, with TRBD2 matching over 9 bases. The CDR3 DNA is TGTGCCAGCAGCCCAGGCCATAGCGGGAGCTGGACAGATACGCAGTATTTT. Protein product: CASSPGHSGSWTDTQYF.